Detailed here is one T cell receptor beta chain. Its specificity is unknown. Both 60 Vbeta primers and 13 Jbeta primers went into the PCR. Produced via immunoSEQ multiplex PCR; TCRdb's table is partial and in-frame only. The sample has about 99,000 clones, less than 85% seen once. The entry originates in a study of cytomegalovirus exposure and HLA in healthy donors. Looking at the study overall: An early data release held about 85 million unique TCRs from HLA-typed donors. Study outcomes and limitations: In a later analysis, HLA-associated beta chains showed higher expansion and lower generation probabilities than comparable chains. Being productive about 87% or about 30% of the time was typical of most TCR beta V segments in an earlier analysis. In vitro, a few CMV-associated chains proved specific for CMV antigens.

The germline V gene has CDR1 SGHVS and CDR2 FQNEAQ. Trimming cost V 2 bases and J 4 bases; bases outside gene matches: 6. The CDR3 runs to 15 residues. The chain employs TRBV7-8 and TRBJ2-7; 9 bases align to TRBD1. Specimen: PBMCs. This TCR came from a woman aged 18 to 35 in good health and CMV-seropositive. CDR3 nucleotide sequence: TGTGCCAGCAGCTTACCAGGGACAGGGCTGTACGAGCAGTACTTC. Translating gives CASSLPGTGLYEQYF.